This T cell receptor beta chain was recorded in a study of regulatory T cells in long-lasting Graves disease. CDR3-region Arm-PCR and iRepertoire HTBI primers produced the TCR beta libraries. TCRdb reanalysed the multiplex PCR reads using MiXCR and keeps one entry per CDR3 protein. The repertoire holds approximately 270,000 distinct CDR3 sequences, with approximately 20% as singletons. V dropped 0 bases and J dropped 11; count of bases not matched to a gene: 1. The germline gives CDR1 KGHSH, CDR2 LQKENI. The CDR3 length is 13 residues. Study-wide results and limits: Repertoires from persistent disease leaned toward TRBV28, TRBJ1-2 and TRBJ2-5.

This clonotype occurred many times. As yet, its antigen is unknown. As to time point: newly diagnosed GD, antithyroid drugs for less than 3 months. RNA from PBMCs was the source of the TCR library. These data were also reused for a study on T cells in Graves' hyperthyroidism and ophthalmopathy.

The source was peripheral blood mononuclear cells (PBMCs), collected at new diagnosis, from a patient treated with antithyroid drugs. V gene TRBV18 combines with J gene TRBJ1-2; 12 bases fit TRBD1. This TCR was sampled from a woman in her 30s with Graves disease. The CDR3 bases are TGTGCCAGCTCACCACCGGGACAGGGGGCTTACACCTTC. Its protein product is CASSPPGQGAYTF.